This T cell receptor (beta chain) was observed in a study of chemoradiotherapy in HPV16-positive cancers. The CDR3 contains 15 residues. CDR1 is SGHDN and CDR2 is FVKESK in the germline V gene. Of note for this clone: Compared with germline, one end of the junction differs, possibly owing to a read error.

Clones were sequenced by immunoSEQ multiplex PCR, and TCRdb holds only the in-frame ones, with some missing. The repertoire holds about 4,000 clones, with roughly four fifths as singletons. Sample: tumor tissue, taken from a patient who underwent chemoradiotherapy. The chain links TRBV14 to TRBJ2-3, with TRBD2 matching over 10 bases. The TCR was taken from a human donor with HPV-associated anogenital cancer. The CDR3 spells CASSPPSALAGGLLF. CDR3 DNA sequence: TGTGCCAGCAGCCCCCCATCGGCCTTAGCGGGAGGCTTACTTTTT.